This TCR beta chain was retrieved from a study of CD8+ T cells in alopecia areata. Across the whole study: Tofacitinib was taken orally by treated patients, and the dose was 5 to 10 mg twice daily.

Study outcomes and limitations: Relative to normal scalp, lesional scalp, especially alopecia totalis/universalis, showed higher clonality. In blood and scalp, many expanded lesional clones persisted during tofacitinib.

Germline V gene data show CDR1 as SGHRS and CDR2 as YFSETQ. The CDR3 is 14 residues long. Trimming cost V 4 bases and J 4 bases, with 11 bases left between them. Reverse transcription of extracted RNA yielded cDNA, which provided the sequencing template. The assay was immunoSEQ multiplex PCR, and TCRdb's table has in-frame clones only and misses some. This repertoire shows approximately 200,000 clones, around two fifths found once; its top ten account for over 2%. As to this clone: Antigen: not known.

Noted treatment: oral pan-JAK inhibitor, 5-10 mg twice daily. The sample in question was CD4+ T cells sorted from blood, obtained at approximately week 36, from a patient treated with tofacitinib. The receptor's source is a human donor with alopecia areata. The chain couples TRBV5-1 to TRBJ1-4, with D possibly matching TRBD1 (6 bases). CDR3 sequence reads: CASSPGQHNEKLFF. The CDR3 nucleotides read TGCGCCAGCAGCCCCGGACAGCATAATGAAAAACTGTTTTTT.